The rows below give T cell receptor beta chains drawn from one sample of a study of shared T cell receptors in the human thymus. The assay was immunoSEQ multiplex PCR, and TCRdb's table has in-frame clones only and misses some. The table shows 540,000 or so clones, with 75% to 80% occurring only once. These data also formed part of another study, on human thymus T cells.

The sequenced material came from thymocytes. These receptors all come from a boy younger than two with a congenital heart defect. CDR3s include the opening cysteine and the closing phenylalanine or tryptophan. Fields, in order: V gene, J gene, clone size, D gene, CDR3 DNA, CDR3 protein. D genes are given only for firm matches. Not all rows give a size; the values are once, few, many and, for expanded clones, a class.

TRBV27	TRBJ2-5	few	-	TGTGCCAGCCAAAGGCGGGGCGGTGGAGAGACCCAGTACTTC	CASQRRGGGETQYF
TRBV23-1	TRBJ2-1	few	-	TGCGCCAGCAGTCAATCGAGAGGGCCTTGGGATGAGCAGTTCTTC	CASSQSRGPWDEQFF
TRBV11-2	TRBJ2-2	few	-	TGTGCCAGCAGCCCGTCTCCGAACACCGGGGAGCTGTTTTTT	CASSPSPNTGELFF
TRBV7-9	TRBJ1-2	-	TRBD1	TGTGCCAGCAGTCTGGGACAGACCTATGGCTACACCTTC	CASSLGQTYGYTF
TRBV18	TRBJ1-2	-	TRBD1	TGTGCCAGCTCACCACCCGACAGGGGAGGCGGCTACACCTTC	CASSPPDRGGGYTF
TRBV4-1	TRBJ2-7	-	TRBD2	TGCGCCAGCAGCCACCGACTAGCGGGAGTTTACGAGCAGTACTTC	CASSHRLAGVYEQYF
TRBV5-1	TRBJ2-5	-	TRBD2	TGCGCCAGCAGCCTTACCAGCGGGAGGCATGAGACCCAGTACTTC	CASSLTSGRHETQYF
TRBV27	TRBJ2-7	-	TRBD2	TGTGCCAGCAGCCCTACTAGCGGGAGGGCCTACGAGCAGTACTTC	CASSPTSGRAYEQYF
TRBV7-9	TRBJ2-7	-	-	TGTGCCAGCAGCTTGGGCGGGGCAGCCTCCGAGCAGTACTTC	CASSLGGAASEQYF
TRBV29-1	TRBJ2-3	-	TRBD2	TGCAGCGTTGAAGATTTGTGGCGGGAGAGGGAAGATACGCAGTATTTT	CSVEDLWREREDTQYF
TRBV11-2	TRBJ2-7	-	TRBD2	TGTGCCAGCAGCCCCCCCGGGGGGGACCGCTCCTACGAGCAGTACTTC	CASSPPGGDRSYEQYF